There are a few counts of the clone carrying this T cell receptor beta chain. Its antigen is still unknown. After removal of 1 base from V and 3 bases from J, the junction contained 5 bases not matched to a gene. The CDR3 has 15 amino acids. Germline CDR1 and CDR2: LGHDT and YNNKEL (reference sequence). This sample is drawn from a study of T cells in Graves' hyperthyroidism and ophthalmopathy. Study-wide results and caveats: Blood shared most expanded thyroid clonotypes above 0.001. Model output signaled ophthalmopathy a median around 6.9 months ahead of onset.

Investigators excluded patients with uncontrolled infection, other autoimmune disease, pregnancy or lactation. TCR beta CDR3 region amplification was performed from RNA transcripts. TCR CDR3 underwent first-round RT-PCR with the HTBI primer set. MiXCR was run by TCRdb on the multiplex PCR reads, yielding one entry per CDR3 protein. The data hold approximately 600,000 distinct CDR3 sequences, with more than 20% observed a single time. The gene calls are TRBV3-1 and TRBJ2-5; 7 positions agree with TRBD1. This receptor was identified in a man aged 30 to 45 with Graves' ophthalmopathy. Sequenced input: blood. The CDR3 coding sequence is TGTGCCAGCAGCCAAGCCCCGACAGGGAAAGAGACCCAGTACTTC. Translated, it gives CASSQAPTGKETQYF.